One and the same sample provided the 17 T cell receptor beta chains below, sequenced in a study of T cell changes during pregnancy in multiple sclerosis. Some clones are missing from TCRdb's copy, which holds only in-frame ones; the method was immunoSEQ multiplex PCR. This table has around 80,000 clones, 90% to 95% appearing once. Source: peripheral blood, taken in the second trimester of pregnancy. The receptors were gathered from a female donor in good health, enrolled as a control in a pregnancy study.

This chain connects TRBV27 to TRBJ2-5, with unresolved D. Deletions cut 3 bases from V and 5 bases from J, with 16 bases between. The germline V gene encodes CDR1 MNHEY and CDR2 SMNVEV (reference sequence). CDR3 length: 15 amino acids. CDR3 bases: TGTGCCAGCAGTTTGTCGTTAGGAGAAGTGGAGACCCAGTACTTC. Protein sequence: CASSLSLGEVETQYF.

The chain is built from TRBV7-2 and TRBJ2-1; 10 bases are shared with TRBD2. Germline-derived CDR1 and CDR2 are SGHTA and FQGNSA. The CDR3 is 15 residues long. J lost 6 bases, V lost 3 bases, and 5 bases had no gene match. This chain's CDR3 is CASSLASGSPNEQFF. CDR3 nucleotides: TGTGCCAGCAGCTTGGCTAGCGGGAGCCCCAATGAGCAGTTCTTC.

This clone was found once. This chain links TRBV4-1 with TRBJ2-1; D is ambiguous. Germline V gene data show CDR1 as MGHRA and CDR2 as YSYEKL. Trimming removed 2 bases from V and 4 bases from J, with 15 bases in between. This CDR3 region has 16 residues. Here the CDR3 reads CASSQSESPVYNEQFF. The CDR3 DNA is TGCGCCAGCAGCCAATCAGAAAGTCCCGTATACAATGAGCAGTTCTTC.

This sequence joins TRBV28 and TRBJ2-5, with 9 bases fitting TRBD2. This CDR3 is built from 14 residues. Germline loops: CDR1 MDHEN, CDR2 SYDVKM. The V and J ends lost 5 bases and 5 bases, in that order; junction bases with no gene match: 6. The chain's CDR3 is CASSGAGGPETQYF. In DNA form, the CDR3 reads TGTGCCAGCAGTGGGGCGGGAGGGCCGGAGACCCAGTACTTC. The whole variable domain, remainder taken from reference TRBV28 and TRBJ2-5, is DVKVTQSSRYLVKRTGEKVFLECVQDMDHENMFWYRQDPGLGLRLIYFSYDVKMKEKGDIPEGYSVSREKKERFSLILESASTNQTSMYLCASSGAGGPETQYFGPGTRLLVL.

The chain joins TRBV21-1 to TRBJ2-5; TRBD2 is taken as the D call from the table, unchecked against the DNA. TRBV21-1 represents a pseudogene. This CDR3 has 20 residues. The CDR3 DNA sequence: TGTGCCAGCAGCCCTCAAGTACGCAGCGGGAGGGCCGCGAGACAAGAGACCCAGTACTTC. Protein: CASSPQVRSGRAARQETQYF.

This chain joins TRBV28 and TRBJ2-7; D is perhaps TRBD2 (6 bases). The V end lost 6 bases, the J end lost 4 bases, and 16 bases lay between the germline ends. Germline values: CDR1 MDHEN, CDR2 SYDVKM. The CDR3 is made up of 14 amino acids. The DNA for the CDR3 is TGTGCCAGCAGGGGTGCTAGCGTTCTATACGAGCAGTACTTC. Its translation: CASRGASVLYEQYF.

The rearrangement links TRBV2 to TRBJ2-3; tentative D call: TRBD2 (6 bases). The germline CDR1 and CDR2 sequences are SNHLY and FYNNEI. The length of the CDR3 is 14 residues. With 3 bases removed from V and 3 bases from J, the gap between germline ends came to 10 bases. CDR3: CASSDGSGTDTQYF. For the CDR3, the DNA is TGTGCCAGCAGTGACGGGAGTGGTACAGATACGCAGTATTTT.

The chain couples TRBV27 to TRBJ1-4; D perhaps matches TRBD1 (5 bases). This CDR3 spans 13 amino acids. V was shortened by 9 bases and J by 8 bases, with 16 bases between the two germline ends. Germline CDR1 MNHEY, CDR2 SMNVEV (reference sequence). This chain's CDR3 is CASPHQGREKLFF. The DNA of the CDR3 is TGTGCCAGTCCCCATCAGGGAAGGGAAAAACTGTTTTTT.

V gene TRBV9 combines with J gene TRBJ2-5, with no clear D. The CDR3 length is 15 residues. The V gene lost 0 bases and the J gene lost 2 bases, with 11 bases spanning the gap. The V gene's germline CDR1 is SGDLS and CDR2 YYNGEE. The DNA of the CDR3 is TGTGCCAGCAGCGTAGGGGCTGGTAATCAAGAGACCCAGTACTTC. As protein: CASSVGAGNQETQYF.

This chain connects TRBV19 to TRBJ2-2, with TRBD1 matching 9 bases. The germline V gene encodes CDR1 LNHDA and CDR2 SQIVND (reference sequence). Trimming at V came to 4 bases and at J to 6 bases, leaving 3 bases not matched to a gene. The CDR3 spans 14 residues. The CDR3 is CASSTRTGAGELFF. In nucleotides, the CDR3 is TGTGCCAGTAGTACGAGGACAGGGGCCGGGGAGCTGTTTTTT.

This clone has a single count. The V and J genes are TRBV4-1 and TRBJ2-7; TRBD1 aligns across 7 bases. Germline V CDR1 and CDR2: MGHRA, YSYEKL. Trimming removed 2 bases from V and 4 bases from J; junction bases left unmatched: 8. CDR3 size: 15 residues. The CDR3 DNA reads TGCGCCAGCAGCCAAAAAAAAGGGGGCGGGTACGAGCAGTACTTC. Its protein product is CASSQKKGGGYEQYF.

The chain is built from TRBV28 and TRBJ2-2; D may be TRBD2 (6 bases). This CDR3 is 17 amino acids long. V was shortened by 4 bases and J by 1 base, with 16 bases between the two germline ends. The germline CDR1 and CDR2 sequences are MDHEN and SYDVKM. The CDR3 here is CASSSYPGTGNTGELFF. The CDR3 coding sequence is TGTGCCAGCAGTTCCTACCCCGGGACTGGGAACACCGGGGAGCTGTTTTTT. The full variable domain, rest sourced from reference TRBV28 and TRBJ2-2, is DVKVTQSSRYLVKRTGEKVFLECVQDMDHENMFWYRQDPGLGLRLIYFSYDVKMKEKGDIPEGYSVSREKKERFSLILESASTNQTSMYLCASSSYPGTGNTGELFFGEGSRLTVL.

The chain is built from TRBV4-2 and TRBJ2-2; 12 positions match TRBD2. This CDR3 has 15 residues. Germline V gene lookup returns CDR1 LGHNA and CDR2 YNFKEQ. Trimming cost V 8 bases and J 0 bases; bases outside gene matches: 1. CDR3 in DNA: TGTGCCAGCGGACTAGCGGGAACGAACACCGGGGAGCTGTTTTTT. It specifies CASGLAGTNTGELFF.

The chain joins TRBV29-1 to TRBJ1-1; D is possibly TRBD1 (5 bases). From germline, CDR1 is SQVTM and CDR2 ANQGSEA. The CDR3 is 12 residues long. V lost 4 bases and J 4 bases, leaving 10 bases between the germline ends. CDR3 amino acids: CSVVGGGTEAFF. For the CDR3, the DNA is TGCAGCGTTGTCGGCGGGGGCACTGAAGCTTTCTTT.

The DNA for the CDR3 is TGTGCCAGCAGTAAGCAGGGGGAGGCTCAGCCCCAGCATTTT. Protein sequence: CASSKQGEAQPQHF. The rearrangement joins TRBV6-1 to TRBJ1-5; 7 bases map to TRBD1. Germline V CDR1 and CDR2: MNHNS, SASEGT. The CDR3 has 14 residues. V lost 5 bases to trimming and J lost 6 bases; unmatched junction nucleotides: 7.

This chain joins TRBV6-5 and TRBJ2-7; 7 bases map to TRBD1. The junction had 11 bases not matched to a gene; V was cut back by 6 bases and J by 6 bases. CDR3 length: 14 amino acids. Germline CDR1 MNHEY, CDR2 SVGAGI. The CDR3 loop reads CASRRDSTSGEQYF. The CDR3 DNA reads as TGTGCCAGCAGAAGGGACAGCACTTCAGGCGAGCAGTACTTC.

The table lists this clone with a count of one. This chain connects TRBV27 to TRBJ2-7, with D unresolved. Germline V CDR1 and CDR2: MNHEY, SMNVEV (reference sequence). This CDR3 has 13 residues. Trimming took off 8 bases at V and 2 bases at J, with 13 bases between the two ends. DNA for the CDR3: TGTGCCAGCGCTTATAGCACCGCCTACGAGCAGTACTTC. Its translation is CASAYSTAYEQYF.